Listed here is a single T cell receptor beta chain. These data belong to a study of T cell changes during pregnancy in multiple sclerosis. Produced via immunoSEQ multiplex PCR; TCRdb's table is partial and in-frame only. The sample has 30,000 to 40,000 clones, about 91% seen once. CDR1 and CDR2 (germline): KGHSH, LQKENI. V was trimmed by 3 bases and J by 2 bases, leaving 13 bases between them. This CDR3 is built from 15 residues. This material consisted of CD4+ T cells from peripheral blood mononuclear cells, taken in the third trimester of pregnancy. The rearrangement joins TRBV18 to TRBJ2-5; a weak D match, TRBD1 (6 bases). The clonotype was recovered from a female donor in good health, enrolled as a control in a pregnancy study. CDR3 region: CASSPEQGRQETQYF. The DNA of the CDR3 is TGTGCCAGCTCACCCGAGCAGGGGCGACAAGAGACCCAGTACTTC.